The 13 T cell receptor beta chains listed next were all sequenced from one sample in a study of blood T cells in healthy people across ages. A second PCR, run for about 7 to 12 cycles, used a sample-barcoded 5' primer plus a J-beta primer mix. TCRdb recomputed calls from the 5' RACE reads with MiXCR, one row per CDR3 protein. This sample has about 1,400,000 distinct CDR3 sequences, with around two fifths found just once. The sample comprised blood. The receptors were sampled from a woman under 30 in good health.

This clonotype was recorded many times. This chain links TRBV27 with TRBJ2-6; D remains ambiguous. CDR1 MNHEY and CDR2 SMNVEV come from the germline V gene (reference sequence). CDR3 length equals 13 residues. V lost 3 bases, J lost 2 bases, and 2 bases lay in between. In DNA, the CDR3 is TGTGCCAGCAGTTTTGCTGGGGCCAACGTCCTGACTTTC. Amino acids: CASSFAGANVLTF.

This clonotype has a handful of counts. This CDR3 is CASRPYVTSYEQYF. In nucleotides, the CDR3 is TGTGCCAGCAGACCCTATGTGACGTCCTACGAGCAGTACTTC. The chain joins TRBV6-1 to TRBJ2-7; D is uncertain. This CDR3 spans 14 amino acids. The V gene's germline CDR1 is MNHNS and CDR2 SASEGT. Trimming shortened V by 6 bases and J by 1 base, and 13 bases separated the two germline ends.

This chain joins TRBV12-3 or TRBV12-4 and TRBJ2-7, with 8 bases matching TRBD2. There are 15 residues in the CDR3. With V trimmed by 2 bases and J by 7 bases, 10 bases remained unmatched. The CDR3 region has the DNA TGTGCCAGCAGTTTAATTAGCGGGGTTTACAATGAGCAGTACTTC. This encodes CASSLISGVYNEQYF.

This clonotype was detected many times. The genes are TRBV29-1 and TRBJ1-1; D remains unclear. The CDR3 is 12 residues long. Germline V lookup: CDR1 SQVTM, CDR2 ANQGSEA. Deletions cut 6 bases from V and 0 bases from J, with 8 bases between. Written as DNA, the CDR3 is TGCAGCGTGGAGCAGTTGAACACTGAAGCTTTCTTT. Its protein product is CSVEQLNTEAFF.

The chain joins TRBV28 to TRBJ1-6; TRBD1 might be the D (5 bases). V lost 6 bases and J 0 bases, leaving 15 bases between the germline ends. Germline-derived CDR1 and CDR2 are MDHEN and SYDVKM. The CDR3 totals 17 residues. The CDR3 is CASSQGLRGSYNSPLHF. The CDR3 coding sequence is TGTGCCAGCAGCCAGGGACTAAGAGGCTCCTATAATTCACCCCTCCACTTT.

CDR3 nucleotide sequence: TGTGCCAGCAGCGCGATCATAAACACCGGGGAGCTGTTTTTT. Translating gives CASSAIINTGELFF. This chain connects TRBV11-2 to TRBJ2-2; no definite D call. CDR1 is SGHAT, CDR2 FQNNGV, per germline. This CDR3 has 14 amino acids. With 5 bases removed from V and 2 bases from J, the gap between germline ends came to 9 bases.

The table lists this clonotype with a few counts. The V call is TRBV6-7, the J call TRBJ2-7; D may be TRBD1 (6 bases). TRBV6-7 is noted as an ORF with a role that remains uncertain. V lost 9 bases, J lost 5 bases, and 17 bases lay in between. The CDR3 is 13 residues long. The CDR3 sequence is CASFLAKGDEQYF. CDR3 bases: TGTGCCAGTTTTTTAGCTAAGGGGGACGAGCAGTACTTC.

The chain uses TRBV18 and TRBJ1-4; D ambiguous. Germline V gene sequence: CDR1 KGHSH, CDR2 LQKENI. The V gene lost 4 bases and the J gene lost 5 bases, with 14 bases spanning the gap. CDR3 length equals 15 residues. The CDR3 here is CASSLSQTPNEKLFF. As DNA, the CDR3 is TGTGCCAGCTCACTTTCCCAGACACCGAATGAAAAACTGTTTTTT.

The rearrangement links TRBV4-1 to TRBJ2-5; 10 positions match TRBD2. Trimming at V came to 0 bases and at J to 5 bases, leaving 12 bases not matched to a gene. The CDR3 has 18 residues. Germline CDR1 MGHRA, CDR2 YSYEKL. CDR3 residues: CASSQDGEAGGPSETQYF. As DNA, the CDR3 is TGCGCCAGCAGCCAAGATGGGGAAGCGGGAGGGCCTTCGGAGACCCAGTACTTC.

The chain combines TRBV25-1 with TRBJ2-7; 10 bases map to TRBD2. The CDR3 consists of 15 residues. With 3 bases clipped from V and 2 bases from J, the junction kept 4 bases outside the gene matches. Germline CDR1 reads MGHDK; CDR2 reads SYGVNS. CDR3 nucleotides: TGTGCCAGCAGTGAGAGGACTAGCGGTACCTACGAGCAGTACTTC. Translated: CASSERTSGTYEQYF.

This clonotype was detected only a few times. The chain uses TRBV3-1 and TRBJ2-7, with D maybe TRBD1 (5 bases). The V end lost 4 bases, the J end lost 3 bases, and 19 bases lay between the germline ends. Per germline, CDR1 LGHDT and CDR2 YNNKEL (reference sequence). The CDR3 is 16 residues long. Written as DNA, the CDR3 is TGTGCCAGCAGCCGGGGCCTCCCTCATTCCCTCTACGAGCAGTACTTC. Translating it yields CASSRGLPHSLYEQYF.

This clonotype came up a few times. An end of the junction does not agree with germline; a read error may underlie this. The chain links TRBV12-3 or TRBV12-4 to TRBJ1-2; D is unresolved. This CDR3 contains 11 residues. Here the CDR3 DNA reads TGTGCTAGCATAATGGGCTATGGCTACACCTTC. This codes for CASIMGYGYTF.

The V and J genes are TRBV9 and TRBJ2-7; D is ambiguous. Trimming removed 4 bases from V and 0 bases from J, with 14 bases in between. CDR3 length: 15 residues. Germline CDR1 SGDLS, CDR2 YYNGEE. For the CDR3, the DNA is TGTGCCAGCAGCCCAACCCTCAGTGCCTCCTACGAGCAGTACTTC. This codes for CASSPTLSASYEQYF.